Listed below are T cell receptor beta chains from one sample, sequenced in a study of blood T cell repertoires in COVID-19. Sequencing was performed with immunoSEQ multiplex PCR; in TCRdb, only in-frame clones are kept and a portion is missing. The repertoire holds approximately 210,000 clones, with more than 85% as singletons. Sequencing was done on a sample of peripheral blood. Every receptor here comes from a man in his forties with active or convalescent COVID-19. Both conserved end residues are part of each CDR3. The order of the fields is clone size, D gene, J gene, V gene, CDR3 DNA, CDR3 protein. The D gene is left open where the match is weak. Clone size is shown for a subset of rows, as once, few, many or a class of expanded clone.

clone_size: .; d_call: .; j_call: TRBJ1-5; v_call: TRBV9; cdr3_nt: TGTGCCAGCAGCAACGATGGGGGGGGAGGGCCCCAGCATTTT; cdr3_aa: CASSNDGGGGPQHF
clone_size: .; d_call: .; j_call: TRBJ1-1; v_call: TRBV19; cdr3_nt: TGTGCCAGTAGTATAACCGGGGGGCTCGGAACTGAAGCTTTCTTT; cdr3_aa: CASSITGGLGTEAFF
clone_size: .; d_call: .; j_call: TRBJ2-1; v_call: TRBV6-2/TRBV6-3; cdr3_nt: TGTGCCAGCAGTTCTATTACAGGAATCTCCTACAATGAGCAGTTCTTC; cdr3_aa: CASSSITGISYNEQFF
clone_size: .; d_call: .; j_call: TRBJ2-7; v_call: TRBV12-3/TRBV12-4; cdr3_nt: TGTGCCAGCAGTTTAATGAAGGGGGAGCAGTACTTC; cdr3_aa: CASSLMKGEQYF
clone_size: .; d_call: TRBD1; j_call: TRBJ1-2; v_call: TRBV6-5; cdr3_nt: TGTGCCAGCAGCTCCCCCCGTGACAGGGCGGATGGCTACACCTTC; cdr3_aa: CASSSPRDRADGYTF
clone_size: .; d_call: .; j_call: TRBJ1-6; v_call: TRBV9; cdr3_nt: TGTGCCAGCAGCGTAGATCGGGGGGTCTCACCCCTCCACTTT; cdr3_aa: CASSVDRGVSPLHF
clone_size: .; d_call: TRBD1; j_call: TRBJ1-1; v_call: TRBV19; cdr3_nt: TGTGCCAGTAGGAGCTCCGGGACAGGGTTAATAGAAGCTTTCTTT; cdr3_aa: CASRSSGTGLIEAFF
clone_size: .; d_call: TRBD1; j_call: TRBJ2-7; v_call: TRBV27; cdr3_nt: TGTGCCAGCAGTCCGGACAGGACCCCCCCCTCCTACGAGCAGTACTTC; cdr3_aa: CASSPDRTPPSYEQYF
clone_size: .; d_call: .; j_call: TRBJ1-5; v_call: TRBV4-1; cdr3_nt: TGCGCCAGCAGCCAAGATCTCCCAGGGCAGCCCCAGCATTTT; cdr3_aa: CASSQDLPGQPQHF
clone_size: few; d_call: TRBD1; j_call: TRBJ1-3; v_call: TRBV9; cdr3_nt: TGTGCCAGCAGCCGCACGCCCCAGAAGGGACAGCGCTCTGGAAACACCATATATTTT; cdr3_aa: CASSRTPQKGQRSGNTIYF
clone_size: .; d_call: .; j_call: TRBJ2-7; v_call: TRBV12-3/TRBV12-4; cdr3_nt: TGTGCCAGCAGCTCCTGGACTTACGAGCAGTACTTC; cdr3_aa: CASSSWTYEQYF
clone_size: once; d_call: TRBD1; j_call: TRBJ2-1; v_call: TRBV28; cdr3_nt: TGTGCCAGCACCCACCAGGGGGCGACAGGGCATGGCTCCTACAATGAGCAGTTCTTC; cdr3_aa: CASTHQGATGHGSYNEQFF
clone_size: .; d_call: .; j_call: TRBJ1-3; v_call: TRBV5-4; cdr3_nt: TGTGCCAGCAGCTGGGGCCGGGGGGCATCTGGAAACACCATATATTTT; cdr3_aa: CASSWGRGASGNTIYF
clone_size: .; d_call: .; j_call: TRBJ1-1; v_call: TRBV29-1; cdr3_nt: TGCAGCGTTGTGGGTCATCCGGACAAAAACACTGAAGCTTTCTTT; cdr3_aa: CSVVGHPDKNTEAFF
clone_size: .; d_call: TRBD2; j_call: TRBJ2-1; v_call: TRBV6-5; cdr3_nt: TGTGCCAGCAGTTACGGCGGGGGAAACAATGAGCAGTTCTTC; cdr3_aa: CASSYGGGNNEQFF
clone_size: .; d_call: TRBD1; j_call: TRBJ2-7; v_call: TRBV19; cdr3_nt: TGTGCCAGTAGACCGACAGGGGGCTCCTACGAGCAGTACTTC; cdr3_aa: CASRPTGGSYEQYF
clone_size: .; d_call: .; j_call: TRBJ2-6; v_call: TRBV10-2; cdr3_nt: TGCGCCAGCAGCCGTTCCGGGTCTGGGGCCAACGTCCTGACTTTC; cdr3_aa: CASSRSGSGANVLTF
clone_size: .; d_call: .; j_call: TRBJ1-1; v_call: TRBV6-5; cdr3_nt: TGTGCCAGCAGTTATGGGCCACAAGGGGAGAACACTGAAGCTTTCTTT; cdr3_aa: CASSYGPQGENTEAFF
clone_size: .; d_call: TRBD2; j_call: TRBJ2-3; v_call: TRBV15; cdr3_nt: TGTGCCACCAGCGAGGGCCTACAACCGGGACTAGTGCCCACAGATACGCAGTATTTT; cdr3_aa: CATSEGLQPGLVPTDTQYF
clone_size: .; d_call: TRBD1; j_call: TRBJ1-1; v_call: TRBV6-5; cdr3_nt: TGTGCCAGCAGTTACTCGTCGGGACAGTACACTGAAGCTTTCTTT; cdr3_aa: CASSYSSGQYTEAFF
clone_size: .; d_call: .; j_call: TRBJ2-1; v_call: TRBV7-8; cdr3_nt: TGTGCCAGCAGCTCGAGGCACTTCCCGGATAAGTACTACAATGAGCAGTTCTTC; cdr3_aa: CASSSRHFPDKYYNEQFF
clone_size: .; d_call: TRBD2; j_call: TRBJ2-2; v_call: TRBV15; cdr3_nt: TGTGCCACCAGGATGGTGGTAGCGGGAGGGGAGGAGCTGTTTTTT; cdr3_aa: CATRMVVAGGEELFF
clone_size: .; d_call: TRBD1; j_call: TRBJ1-4; v_call: TRBV5-1; cdr3_nt: TGCGCCAGCAGCTTGGGGCCCCTGACAGGGGGAAGGAACGAAAAACTGTTTTTT; cdr3_aa: CASSLGPLTGGRNEKLFF
clone_size: .; d_call: .; j_call: TRBJ2-5; v_call: TRBV27; cdr3_nt: TGTGCCAGCAGGCCTCTAGGCGGAGAGACCCAGTACTTC; cdr3_aa: CASRPLGGETQYF
clone_size: .; d_call: .; j_call: TRBJ2-7; v_call: TRBV7-6; cdr3_nt: TGTGCCAGCAGCTCTTTGGGGGGAAACTCCTACGAGCAGTACTTC; cdr3_aa: CASSSLGGNSYEQYF
clone_size: .; d_call: .; j_call: TRBJ1-6; v_call: TRBV6-5; cdr3_nt: TGTGCCAGCAGTTACGGCGGGGAGGGTTCACCCCTCCACTTT; cdr3_aa: CASSYGGEGSPLHF
clone_size: .; d_call: TRBD1; j_call: TRBJ1-6; v_call: TRBV30; cdr3_nt: TGTGCCTGGGACAGGGAGAATTCACCCCTCCACTTT; cdr3_aa: CAWDRENSPLHF
clone_size: .; d_call: TRBD1; j_call: TRBJ2-5; v_call: TRBV5-1; cdr3_nt: TGCGCCAGCAGTGCCACCGGGACAGGGGAGACTGAGACCCAGTACTTC; cdr3_aa: CASSATGTGETETQYF
clone_size: .; d_call: TRBD2; j_call: TRBJ2-5; v_call: TRBV7-6; cdr3_nt: TGTGCCAGCAGCTTAGAGGCGCGGGGGGGCCGAGAGACCCAGTACTTC; cdr3_aa: CASSLEARGGRETQYF
clone_size: once; d_call: TRBD1; j_call: TRBJ1-1; v_call: TRBV28; cdr3_nt: TGTGCCAGCAGTTCATACAGGGGAATGAACACTGAAGCTTTCTTT; cdr3_aa: CASSSYRGMNTEAFF
clone_size: .; d_call: TRBD1; j_call: TRBJ1-6; v_call: TRBV4-1; cdr3_nt: TGCGCCAGCAGCCAAGACGACAGGGCACCCCTCCACTTT; cdr3_aa: CASSQDDRAPLHF
clone_size: .; d_call: .; j_call: TRBJ1-6; v_call: TRBV10-3; cdr3_nt: TGTGCCATCAGTAGGGGGACGACCCTTAATTCACCCCTCCACTTT; cdr3_aa: CAISRGTTLNSPLHF
clone_size: few; d_call: TRBD1; j_call: TRBJ1-2; v_call: TRBV19; cdr3_nt: TGTGCCAGTAGTTCTCCGGGACAGGGATTATTATCGGGCTATGGCTACACCTTC; cdr3_aa: CASSSPGQGLLSGYGYTF
clone_size: few; d_call: .; j_call: TRBJ2-3; v_call: TRBV19; cdr3_nt: TGTGCCAGTAGTAAAGCCCACACAGATACGCAGTATTTT; cdr3_aa: CASSKAHTDTQYF
clone_size: .; d_call: .; j_call: TRBJ1-1; v_call: TRBV5-5; cdr3_nt: TGTGCCAGCAGCTGGGCAGGGGTAGCTGAAGCTTTCTTT; cdr3_aa: CASSWAGVAEAFF
clone_size: .; d_call: .; j_call: TRBJ2-7; v_call: TRBV19; cdr3_nt: TGTGCCAGTAGTATGAGGTCCCCGACCTACGAGCAGTACTTC; cdr3_aa: CASSMRSPTYEQYF
clone_size: .; d_call: TRBD2; j_call: TRBJ2-3; v_call: TRBV14; cdr3_nt: TGTGCCAGCAGCCAACATCAGACTAGCCCAGATACGCAGTATTTT; cdr3_aa: CASSQHQTSPDTQYF
clone_size: .; d_call: TRBD1; j_call: TRBJ2-7; v_call: TRBV4-1; cdr3_nt: TGCGCCAGCAGTCAGGACAGGACCTACGAGCAGTACTTC; cdr3_aa: CASSQDRTYEQYF
clone_size: .; d_call: .; j_call: TRBJ2-3; v_call: TRBV11-1; cdr3_nt: TGTGCCAGCAGCCCTTTCGGGGATACGCAGTATTTT; cdr3_aa: CASSPFGDTQYF
clone_size: .; d_call: .; j_call: TRBJ1-1; v_call: TRBV7-9; cdr3_nt: TGTGCCAGCAGCTCAGTAGAGGAAAACACTGAAGCTTTCTTT; cdr3_aa: CASSSVEENTEAFF
clone_size: .; d_call: TRBD2; j_call: TRBJ2-1; v_call: TRBV29-1; cdr3_nt: TGCAGCGTTGCGCCGGGACTAGCGGTTTACAATGAGCAGTTCTTC; cdr3_aa: CSVAPGLAVYNEQFF
clone_size: .; d_call: TRBD1; j_call: TRBJ1-1; v_call: TRBV28; cdr3_nt: TGTGCCAGCAGTAATATACAGGGGACTGAAGCTTTCTTT; cdr3_aa: CASSNIQGTEAFF
clone_size: once; d_call: .; j_call: TRBJ1-2; v_call: TRBV9; cdr3_nt: TGTGCCAGCAGCGTAGTAGCCGGGGACTATGGCTACACCTTC; cdr3_aa: CASSVVAGDYGYTF
clone_size: .; d_call: .; j_call: TRBJ2-7; v_call: TRBV28; cdr3_nt: TGTGCCAGCAGTTTACCAGGGGCCAGCGAGCAGTACTTC; cdr3_aa: CASSLPGASEQYF
clone_size: .; d_call: TRBD2; j_call: TRBJ2-7; v_call: TRBV25-1; cdr3_nt: TGTGCCAGTTCACTAGCGGCCGAGCAGTACTTC; cdr3_aa: CASSLAAEQYF
clone_size: .; d_call: TRBD2; j_call: TRBJ2-5; v_call: TRBV5-1; cdr3_nt: TGCGCCAGCAGCGAAGGGACTAGCGGAGAGACCCAGTACTTC; cdr3_aa: CASSEGTSGETQYF
clone_size: few; d_call: .; j_call: TRBJ2-7; v_call: TRBV19; cdr3_nt: TGTGCCAGTAGTATGGACTCCCGTGGCCCCTACGAGCAGTACTTC; cdr3_aa: CASSMDSRGPYEQYF
clone_size: .; d_call: TRBD2; j_call: TRBJ2-3; v_call: TRBV19; cdr3_nt: TGTGCCAGTAGAAGCGGGGGGGCAAATACGCAGTATTTT; cdr3_aa: CASRSGGANTQYF
clone_size: .; d_call: .; j_call: TRBJ1-3; v_call: TRBV19; cdr3_nt: TGTGCCAGTAGTTTTGCAAATCGGGGATCTGGAAACACCATATATTTT; cdr3_aa: CASSFANRGSGNTIYF
clone_size: .; d_call: .; j_call: TRBJ2-5; v_call: TRBV5-1; cdr3_nt: TGCGCCAGCAGAACCTCGGCGGGGGCCCGGGCGGGGACCCAGTACTTC; cdr3_aa: CASRTSAGARAGTQYF
clone_size: .; d_call: .; j_call: TRBJ1-2; v_call: TRBV6-1; cdr3_nt: TGTGCCAGCAGTGACGACACCTATGGCTACACCTTC; cdr3_aa: CASSDDTYGYTF
clone_size: few; d_call: .; j_call: TRBJ1-2; v_call: TRBV28; cdr3_nt: TGTGCCAGCAGTTTATCTAGCTATGGCTACACCTTC; cdr3_aa: CASSLSSYGYTF
clone_size: .; d_call: .; j_call: TRBJ1-6; v_call: TRBV3-1/TRBV3-2; cdr3_nt: TGTGCCAGCAGCCAGGACAGTTCCTATTCACCCCTCCACTTT; cdr3_aa: CASSQDSSYSPLHF
clone_size: .; d_call: TRBD1; j_call: TRBJ1-2; v_call: TRBV30; cdr3_nt: TGTGCCTGGAGCCGAATGGTGCAGGGGGCGGGTGGCTACACCTTC; cdr3_aa: CAWSRMVQGAGGYTF
clone_size: once; d_call: TRBD2; j_call: TRBJ2-5; v_call: TRBV11-2; cdr3_nt: TGTGCCAGCAGCCAGTCATCTAGCGGGATGGCCCAGTACTTC; cdr3_aa: CASSQSSSGMAQYF
clone_size: .; d_call: .; j_call: TRBJ1-6; v_call: TRBV30; cdr3_nt: TGTGCCTGGAGTGTACAGGAGCGATCACCCCTCCACTTT; cdr3_aa: CAWSVQERSPLHF
clone_size: .; d_call: TRBD2; j_call: TRBJ2-5; v_call: TRBV4-2; cdr3_nt: TGTGCCAGCAGCCAAGATGGGTATCGAGCGGGAGAGTTGGAGACCCAGTACTTC; cdr3_aa: CASSQDGYRAGELETQYF
clone_size: .; d_call: .; j_call: TRBJ1-2; v_call: TRBV28; cdr3_nt: TGTGCCAGCAGTCAGGGTTTTGGCTACACCTTC; cdr3_aa: CASSQGFGYTF
clone_size: .; d_call: TRBD1; j_call: TRBJ1-5; v_call: TRBV7-9; cdr3_nt: TGTGCCAGCAGCTTAGGACAGGGCTTTAATCAGCCCCAGCATTTT; cdr3_aa: CASSLGQGFNQPQHF
clone_size: few; d_call: TRBD1; j_call: TRBJ1-4; v_call: TRBV28; cdr3_nt: TGTGCCAGCAGTTTTAGTAGGGGGCTGGTTGATGAAAAACTGTTTTTT; cdr3_aa: CASSFSRGLVDEKLFF